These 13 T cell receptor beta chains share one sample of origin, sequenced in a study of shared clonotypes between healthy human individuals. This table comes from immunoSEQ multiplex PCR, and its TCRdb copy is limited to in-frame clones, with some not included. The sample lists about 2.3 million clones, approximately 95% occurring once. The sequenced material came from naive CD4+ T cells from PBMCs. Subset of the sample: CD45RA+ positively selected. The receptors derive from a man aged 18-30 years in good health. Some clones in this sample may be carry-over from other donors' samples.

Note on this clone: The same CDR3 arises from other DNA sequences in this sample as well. The CDR3 region is CASSQGATEAFF. CDR3 DNA: TGTGCCAGCAGCCAGGGGGCGACTGAAGCTTTCTTT. The genes are TRBV11-3 and TRBJ1-1, with 8 bases identical to TRBD1. Losses at the gene ends were 5 bases for V and 5 bases for J; bases not matched to a gene: 1. Germline-derived CDR1 and CDR2 are SGHNT and YENEEA. CDR3 size: 12 residues.

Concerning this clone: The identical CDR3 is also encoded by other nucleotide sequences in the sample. CDR3 nucleotide sequence: TGTGCCAGCAGCTTTGGAGAGACCCAGTACTTC. Its protein is CASSFGETQYF. V is TRBV5-6 and J is TRBJ2-5; D is uncertain. Per germline, CDR1 SGHDT and CDR2 YYEEEE. Trimming removed 2 bases from V and 4 bases from J, with 3 bases in between. The CDR3 length is 11 residues.

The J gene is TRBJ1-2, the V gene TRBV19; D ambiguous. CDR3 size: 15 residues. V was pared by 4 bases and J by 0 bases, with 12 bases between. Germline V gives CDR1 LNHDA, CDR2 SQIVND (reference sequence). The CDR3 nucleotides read TGTGCCAGTAGTAGCTTTTCGGGGACTAACTATGGCTACACCTTC. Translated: CASSSFSGTNYGYTF.

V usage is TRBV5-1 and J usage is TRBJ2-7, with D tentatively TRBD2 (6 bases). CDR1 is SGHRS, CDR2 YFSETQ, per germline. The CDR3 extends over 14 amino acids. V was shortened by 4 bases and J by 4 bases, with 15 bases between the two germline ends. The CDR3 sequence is CASSRIGTDYEQYF. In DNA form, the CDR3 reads TGCGCCAGCAGCCGGATCGGGACTGATTACGAGCAGTACTTC.

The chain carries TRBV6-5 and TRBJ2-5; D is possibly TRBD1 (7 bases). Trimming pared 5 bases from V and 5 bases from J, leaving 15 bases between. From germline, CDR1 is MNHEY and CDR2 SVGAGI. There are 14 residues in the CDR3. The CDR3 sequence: CASSTTGSGETQYF. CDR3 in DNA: TGTGCCAGCAGTACGACAGGGAGCGGGGAGACCCAGTACTTC.

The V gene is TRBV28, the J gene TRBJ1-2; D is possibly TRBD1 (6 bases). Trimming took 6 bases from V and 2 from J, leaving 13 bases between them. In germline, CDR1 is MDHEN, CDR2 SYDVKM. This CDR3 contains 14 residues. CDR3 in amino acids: CASRPGGANYGYTF. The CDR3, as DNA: TGTGCCAGCAGGCCGGGGGGGGCAAACTATGGCTACACCTTC.

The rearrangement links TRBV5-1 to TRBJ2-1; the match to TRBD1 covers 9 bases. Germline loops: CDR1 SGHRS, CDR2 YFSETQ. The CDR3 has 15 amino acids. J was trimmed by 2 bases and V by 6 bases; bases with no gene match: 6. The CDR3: CASNPGTGTYNEQFF. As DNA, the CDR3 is TGCGCCAGCAACCCCGGGACAGGGACCTACAATGAGCAGTTCTTC.

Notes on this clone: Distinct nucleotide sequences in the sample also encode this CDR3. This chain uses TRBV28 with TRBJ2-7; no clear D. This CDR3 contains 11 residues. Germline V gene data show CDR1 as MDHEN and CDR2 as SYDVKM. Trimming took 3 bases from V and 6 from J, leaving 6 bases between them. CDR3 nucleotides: TGTGCCAGCAGTTTTTACTCCGAGCAGTACTTC. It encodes CASSFYSEQYF.

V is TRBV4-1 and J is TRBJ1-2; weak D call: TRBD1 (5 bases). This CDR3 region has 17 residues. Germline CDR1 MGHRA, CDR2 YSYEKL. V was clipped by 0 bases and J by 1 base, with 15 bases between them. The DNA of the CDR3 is TGCGCCAGCAGCCAAGAATATCTGGGGACGCTTAACTATGGCTACACCTTC. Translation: CASSQEYLGTLNYGYTF.

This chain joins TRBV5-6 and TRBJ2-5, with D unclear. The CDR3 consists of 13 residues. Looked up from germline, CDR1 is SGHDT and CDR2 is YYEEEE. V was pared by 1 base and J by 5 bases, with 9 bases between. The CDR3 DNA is TGTGCCAGCAGCTTGAGGGCGCGGGAGACCCAGTACTTC. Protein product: CASSLRARETQYF.

CDR3 nucleotides: TGTGCCAGCAGCAATGGGGACAGGGGTGAGCTGTTTTTT. It specifies CASSNGDRGELFF. The genes are TRBV21-1 and TRBJ2-2; TRBD1, the table's D call, lacks a check against the DNA. TRBV21-1 has pseudogene status. CDR3 size: 13 residues.

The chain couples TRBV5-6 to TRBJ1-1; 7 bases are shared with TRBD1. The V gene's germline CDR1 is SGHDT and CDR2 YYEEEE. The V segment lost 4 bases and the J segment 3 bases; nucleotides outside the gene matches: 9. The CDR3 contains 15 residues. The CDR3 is CASSRPGQAYTEAFF. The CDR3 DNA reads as TGTGCCAGCAGCAGACCTGGACAGGCCTACACTGAAGCTTTCTTT.

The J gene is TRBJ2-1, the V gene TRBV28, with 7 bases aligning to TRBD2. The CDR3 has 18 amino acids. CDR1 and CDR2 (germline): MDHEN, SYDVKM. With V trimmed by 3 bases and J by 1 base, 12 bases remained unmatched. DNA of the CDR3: TGTGCCAGCAGTTTTCGATCGGGGGGAGAAGGTTCCTACAATGAGCAGTTCTTC. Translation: CASSFRSGGEGSYNEQFF.